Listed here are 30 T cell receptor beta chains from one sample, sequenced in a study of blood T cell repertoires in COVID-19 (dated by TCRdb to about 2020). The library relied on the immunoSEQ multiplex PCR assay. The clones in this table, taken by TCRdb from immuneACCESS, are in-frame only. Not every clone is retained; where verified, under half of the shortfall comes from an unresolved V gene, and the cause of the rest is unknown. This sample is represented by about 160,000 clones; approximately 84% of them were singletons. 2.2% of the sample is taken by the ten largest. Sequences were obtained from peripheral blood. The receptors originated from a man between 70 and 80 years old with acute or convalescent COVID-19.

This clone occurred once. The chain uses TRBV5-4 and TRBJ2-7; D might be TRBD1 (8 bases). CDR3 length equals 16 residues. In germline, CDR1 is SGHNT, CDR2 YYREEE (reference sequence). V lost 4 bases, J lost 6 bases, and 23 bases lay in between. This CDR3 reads CASSRIGRNRGGEQYF. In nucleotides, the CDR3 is TGTGCCAGCAGCCGGATCGGGAGGAACAGGGGGGGCGAGCAGTACTTC.

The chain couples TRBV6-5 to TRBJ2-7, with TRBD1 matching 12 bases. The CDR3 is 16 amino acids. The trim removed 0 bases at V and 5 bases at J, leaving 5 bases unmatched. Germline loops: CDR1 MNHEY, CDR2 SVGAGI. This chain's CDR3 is CASSYSSGTGGNEQYF. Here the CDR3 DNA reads TGTGCCAGCAGTTACTCGAGTGGGACAGGGGGCAACGAGCAGTACTTC.

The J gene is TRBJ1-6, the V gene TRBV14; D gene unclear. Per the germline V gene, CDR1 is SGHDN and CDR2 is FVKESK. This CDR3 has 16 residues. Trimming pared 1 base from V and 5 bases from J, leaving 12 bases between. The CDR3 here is CASSQGHPSNNSPLHF. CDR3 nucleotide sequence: TGTGCCAGCAGCCAAGGACATCCTAGCAATAATTCACCCCTCCACTTT. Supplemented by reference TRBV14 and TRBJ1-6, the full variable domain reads EAGVTQFPSHSVIEKGQTVTLRCDPISGHDNLYWYRRVMGKEIKFLLHFVKESKQDESGMPNNRFLAERTGGTYSTLKVQPAELEDSGVYFCASSQGHPSNNSPLHFGNGTRLTVT.

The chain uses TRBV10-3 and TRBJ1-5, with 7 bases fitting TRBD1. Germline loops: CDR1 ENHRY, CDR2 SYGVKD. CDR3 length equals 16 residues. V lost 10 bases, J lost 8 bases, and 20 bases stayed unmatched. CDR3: CATSLQGMGLSKPQHF. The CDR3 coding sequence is TGTGCCACGTCCTTACAGGGGATGGGCTTAAGTAAGCCCCAGCATTTT.

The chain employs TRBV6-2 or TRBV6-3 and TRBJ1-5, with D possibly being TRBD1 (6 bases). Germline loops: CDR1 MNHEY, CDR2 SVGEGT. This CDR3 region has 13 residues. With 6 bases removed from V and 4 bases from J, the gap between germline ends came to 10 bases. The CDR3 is CASSQDRNQPQHF. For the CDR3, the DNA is TGTGCCAGCAGCCAGGACAGAAATCAGCCCCAGCATTTT.

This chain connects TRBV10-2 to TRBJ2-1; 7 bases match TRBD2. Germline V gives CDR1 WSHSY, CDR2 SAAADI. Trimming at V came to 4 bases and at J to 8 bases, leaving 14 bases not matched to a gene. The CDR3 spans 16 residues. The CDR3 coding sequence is TGCGCCAGCAGTGCATCGGGCCGCGGGGGACGGGATGAGCAGTTCTTC. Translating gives CASSASGRGGRDEQFF.

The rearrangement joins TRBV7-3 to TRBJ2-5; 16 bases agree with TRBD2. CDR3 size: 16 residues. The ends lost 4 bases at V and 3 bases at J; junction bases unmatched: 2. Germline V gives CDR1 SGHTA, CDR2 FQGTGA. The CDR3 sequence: CASSSGLAGGKETQYF. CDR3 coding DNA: TGTGCCAGCAGCTCGGGACTAGCGGGAGGGAAAGAGACCCAGTACTTC. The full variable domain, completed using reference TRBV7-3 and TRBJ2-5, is GAGVSQTPSNKVTEKGKYVELRCDPISGHTALYWYRQSLGQGPEFLIYFQGTGAADDSGLPNDRFFAVRPEGSVSTLKIQRTERGDSAVYLCASSSGLAGGKETQYFGPGTRLLVL.

The CDR3 DNA reads as TGTGCCAGCAGCCAGGCGAGCCTAGCGGGGGATGAGCAGTTCTTC. Translating it yields CASSQASLAGDEQFF. The chain uses TRBV3-1 (or the pseudogene TRBV3-2) and TRBJ2-1; 10 nucleotides agree with TRBD2. Trimming removed 3 bases from V and 8 bases from J; junction bases left unmatched: 7. The CDR3 is 15 amino acids. Germline assignment: CDR1 LGHDT and CDR2 YNNKEL (reference sequence).

The CDR3 is CASSLANLGQGPGELFF. In DNA, the CDR3 is TGTGCCAGCAGCTTAGCCAACCTGGGACAGGGTCCCGGGGAGCTGTTTTTT. V is TRBV7-6 and J is TRBJ2-2; 9 bases are shared with TRBD1. Germline CDR1 and CDR2: SGHVS and FNYEAQ. The ends lost 0 bases at V and 6 bases at J; junction bases unmatched: 8. The CDR3 contains 17 residues.

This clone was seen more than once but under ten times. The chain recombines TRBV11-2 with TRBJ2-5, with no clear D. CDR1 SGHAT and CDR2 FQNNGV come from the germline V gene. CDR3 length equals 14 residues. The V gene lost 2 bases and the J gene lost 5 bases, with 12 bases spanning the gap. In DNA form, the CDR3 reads TGTGCCAGCAGCTTACCAGTTGTGCCGGAGACCCAGTACTTC. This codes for CASSLPVVPETQYF.

CDR3 amino acids: CASSPTGGSTDTQYF. The CDR3 region has the DNA TGCGCCAGCAGCCCGACGGGGGGGAGCACAGATACGCAGTATTTT. V usage is TRBV5-1 and J usage is TRBJ2-3; 8 bases map to TRBD2. V was clipped by 4 bases and J by 0 bases; unmatched bases: 4. The germline CDR1 and CDR2 sequences are SGHRS and YFSETQ. The CDR3 extends over 15 amino acids.

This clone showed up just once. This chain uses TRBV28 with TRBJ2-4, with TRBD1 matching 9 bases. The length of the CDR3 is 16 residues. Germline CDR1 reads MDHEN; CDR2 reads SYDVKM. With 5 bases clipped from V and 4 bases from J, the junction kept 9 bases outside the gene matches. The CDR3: CASSQPAGTGKNIQYF. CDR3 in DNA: TGTGCCAGCAGTCAGCCGGCCGGGACAGGGAAAAACATTCAGTACTTC.

The CDR3: CASSQDSRVHQPQHF. The CDR3 bases are TGCGCCAGCAGCCAAGATAGTCGAGTCCATCAGCCCCAGCATTTT. J is TRBJ1-5 and V is TRBV4-1; unclear D gene. The CDR3 is made up of 15 amino acids. The germline V gene encodes CDR1 MGHRA and CDR2 YSYEKL. Trimming cost V 0 bases and J 5 bases, with 11 bases left between them.

For the CDR3, the DNA is TGTGCCAGCAGTGAAGACGGACAGGGGGCGACCGGCTACACCTTC. It yields the protein CASSEDGQGATGYTF. The chain combines TRBV6-1 with TRBJ1-2; 11 nucleotides agree with TRBD1. CDR1 and CDR2 from the germline V gene are MNHNS and SASEGT. V lost 1 base, J lost 8 bases, and 6 bases stayed unmatched. The CDR3 has 15 residues.

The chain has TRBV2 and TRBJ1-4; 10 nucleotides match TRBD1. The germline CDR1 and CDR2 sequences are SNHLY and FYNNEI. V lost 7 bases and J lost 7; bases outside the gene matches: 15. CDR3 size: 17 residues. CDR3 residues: CASISGTGAGEGEKLFF. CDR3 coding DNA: TGTGCCAGCATCTCGGGGACAGGGGCTGGGGAGGGTGAAAAACTGTTTTTT.

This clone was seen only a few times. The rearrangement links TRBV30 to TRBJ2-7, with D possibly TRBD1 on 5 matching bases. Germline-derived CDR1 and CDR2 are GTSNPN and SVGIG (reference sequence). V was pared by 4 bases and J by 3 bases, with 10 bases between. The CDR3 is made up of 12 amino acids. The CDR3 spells CAWTDRVYEQYF. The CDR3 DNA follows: TGTGCCTGGACAGACAGAGTCTACGAGCAGTACTTC.

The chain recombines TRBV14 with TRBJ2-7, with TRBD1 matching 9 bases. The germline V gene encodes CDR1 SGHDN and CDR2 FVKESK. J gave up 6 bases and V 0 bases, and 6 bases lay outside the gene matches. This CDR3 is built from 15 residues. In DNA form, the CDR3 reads TGTGCCAGCAGCCAAGATGGGGACAGGGACCGCGAGCAGTACTTC. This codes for CASSQDGDRDREQYF.

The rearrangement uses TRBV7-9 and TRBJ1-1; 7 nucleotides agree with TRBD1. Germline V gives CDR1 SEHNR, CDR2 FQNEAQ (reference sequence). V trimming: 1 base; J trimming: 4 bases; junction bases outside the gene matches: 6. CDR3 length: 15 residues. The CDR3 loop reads CASSLGGGQGTEAFF. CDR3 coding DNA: TGTGCCAGCAGCTTAGGAGGGGGCCAGGGCACTGAAGCTTTCTTT.

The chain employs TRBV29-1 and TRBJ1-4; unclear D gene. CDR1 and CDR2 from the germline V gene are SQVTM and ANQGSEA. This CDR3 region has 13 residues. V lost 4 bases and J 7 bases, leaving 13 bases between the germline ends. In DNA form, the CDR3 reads TGCAGCGTTGTCGGGATGGAGGGTGAAAAACTGTTTTTT. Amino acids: CSVVGMEGEKLFF.

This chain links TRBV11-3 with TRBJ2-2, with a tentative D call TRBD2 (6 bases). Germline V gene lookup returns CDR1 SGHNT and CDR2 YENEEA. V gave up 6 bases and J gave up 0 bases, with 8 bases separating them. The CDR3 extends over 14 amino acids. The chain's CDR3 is CASREGPNTGELFF. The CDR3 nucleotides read TGTGCCAGCAGGGAGGGCCCGAACACCGGGGAGCTGTTTTTT.

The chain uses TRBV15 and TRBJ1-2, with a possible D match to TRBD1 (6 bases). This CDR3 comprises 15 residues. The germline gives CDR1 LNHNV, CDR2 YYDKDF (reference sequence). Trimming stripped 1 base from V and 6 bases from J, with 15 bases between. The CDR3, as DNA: TGTGCCACCAGCAGAGGGGCTGGGCAGGGGAATGGCTACACCTTC. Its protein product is CATSRGAGQGNGYTF.

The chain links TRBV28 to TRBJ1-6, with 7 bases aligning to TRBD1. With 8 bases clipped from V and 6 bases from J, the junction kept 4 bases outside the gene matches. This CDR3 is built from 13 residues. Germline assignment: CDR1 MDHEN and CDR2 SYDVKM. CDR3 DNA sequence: TGTGCCAGCGGAAGGGACAGTAATTCACCCCTCCACTTT. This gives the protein CASGRDSNSPLHF.

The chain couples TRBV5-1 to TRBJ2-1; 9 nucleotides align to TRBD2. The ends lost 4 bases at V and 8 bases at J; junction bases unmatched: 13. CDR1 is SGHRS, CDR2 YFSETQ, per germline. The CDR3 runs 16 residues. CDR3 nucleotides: TGCGCCAGCAGCAGAGGACTAGCGTCCCTGATAGATGAGCAGTTCTTC. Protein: CASSRGLASLIDEQFF. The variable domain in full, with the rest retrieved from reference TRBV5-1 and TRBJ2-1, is KAGVTQTPRYLIKTRGQQVTLSCSPISGHRSVSWYQQTPGQGLQFLFEYFSETQRNKGNFPGRFSGRQFSNSRSEMNVSTLELGDSALYLCASSRGLASLIDEQFFGPGTRLTVL.

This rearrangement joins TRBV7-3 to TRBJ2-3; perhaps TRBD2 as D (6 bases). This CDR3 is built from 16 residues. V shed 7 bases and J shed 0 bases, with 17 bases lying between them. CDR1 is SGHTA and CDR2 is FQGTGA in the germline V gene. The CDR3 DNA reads TGTGCCAGCAACCGCAATAGCGGATCTAGCACAGATACGCAGTATTTT. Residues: CASNRNSGSSTDTQYF.

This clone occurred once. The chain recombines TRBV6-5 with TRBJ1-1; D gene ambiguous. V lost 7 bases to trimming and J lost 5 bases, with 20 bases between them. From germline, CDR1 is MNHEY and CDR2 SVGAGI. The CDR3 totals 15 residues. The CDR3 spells CASTAAWHPGTEAFF. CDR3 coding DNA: TGTGCCAGCACGGCCGCTTGGCACCCCGGGACTGAAGCTTTCTTT.

CDR3 loop: CATSTLRTSGWGSYNEQFF. The CDR3, as DNA: TGTGCCACCAGCACCCTGCGGACTAGCGGGTGGGGCTCCTACAATGAGCAGTTCTTC. The rearrangement links TRBV15 to TRBJ2-1; 11 bases agree with TRBD2. V lost 4 bases to trimming and J lost 0 bases; unmatched junction nucleotides: 11. The CDR3 sequence is 19 residues long. The V gene's germline CDR1 is LNHNV and CDR2 YYDKDF (reference sequence).

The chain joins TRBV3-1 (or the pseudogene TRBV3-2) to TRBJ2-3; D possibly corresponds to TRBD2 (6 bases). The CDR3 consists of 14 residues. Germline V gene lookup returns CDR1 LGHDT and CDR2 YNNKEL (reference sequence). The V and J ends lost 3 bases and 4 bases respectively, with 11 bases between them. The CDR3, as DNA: TGTGCCAGCAGCCACCTGACTAGTTCAGATACGCAGTATTTT. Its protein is CASSHLTSSDTQYF.

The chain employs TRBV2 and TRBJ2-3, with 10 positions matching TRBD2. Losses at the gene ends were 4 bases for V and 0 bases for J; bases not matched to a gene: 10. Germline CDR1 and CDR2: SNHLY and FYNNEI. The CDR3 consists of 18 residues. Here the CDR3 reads CASSGREREGPSTDTQYF. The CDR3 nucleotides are TGTGCCAGCAGTGGACGAGAGCGGGAGGGCCCCAGCACAGATACGCAGTATTTT. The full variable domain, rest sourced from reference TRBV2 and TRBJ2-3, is EPEVTQTPSHQVTQMGQEVILRCVPISNHLYFYWYRQILGQKVEFLVSFYNNEISEKSEIFDDQFSVERPDGSNFTLKIRSTKLEDSAMYFCASSGREREGPSTDTQYFGPGTRLTVL.

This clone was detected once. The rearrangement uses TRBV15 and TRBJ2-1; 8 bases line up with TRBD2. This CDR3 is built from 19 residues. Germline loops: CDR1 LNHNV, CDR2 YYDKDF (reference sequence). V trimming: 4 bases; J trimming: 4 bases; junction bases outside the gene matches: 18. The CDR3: CATSNTLAEVHWGYNEQFF. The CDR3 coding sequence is TGTGCCACCAGCAACACACTAGCGGAGGTCCATTGGGGTTACAATGAGCAGTTCTTC.

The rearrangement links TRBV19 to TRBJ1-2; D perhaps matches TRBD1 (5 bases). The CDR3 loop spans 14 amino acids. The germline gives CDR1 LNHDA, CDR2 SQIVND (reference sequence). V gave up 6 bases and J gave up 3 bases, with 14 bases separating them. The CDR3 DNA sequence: TGTGCCAGTAGGGGAGGGGTAGAAGACTATGGCTACACCTTC. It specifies CASRGGVEDYGYTF.